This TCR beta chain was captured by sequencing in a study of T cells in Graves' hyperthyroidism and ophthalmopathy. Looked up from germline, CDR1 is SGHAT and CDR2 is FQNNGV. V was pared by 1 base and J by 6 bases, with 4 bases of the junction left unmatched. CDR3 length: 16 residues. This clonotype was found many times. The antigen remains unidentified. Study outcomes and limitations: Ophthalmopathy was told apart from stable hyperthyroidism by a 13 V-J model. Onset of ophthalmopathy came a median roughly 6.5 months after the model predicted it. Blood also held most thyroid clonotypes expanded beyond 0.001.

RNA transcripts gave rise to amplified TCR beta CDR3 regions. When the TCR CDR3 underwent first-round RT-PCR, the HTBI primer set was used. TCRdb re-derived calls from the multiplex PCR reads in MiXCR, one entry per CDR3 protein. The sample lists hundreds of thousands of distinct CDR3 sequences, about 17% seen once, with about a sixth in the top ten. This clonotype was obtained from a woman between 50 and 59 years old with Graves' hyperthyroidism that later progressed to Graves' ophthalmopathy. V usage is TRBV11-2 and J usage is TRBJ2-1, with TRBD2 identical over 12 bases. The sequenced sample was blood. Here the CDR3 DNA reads TGTGCCAGCAGCTTAGCTAGCGGGGGGGTTAGCAATGAGCAGTTCTTC. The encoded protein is CASSLASGGVSNEQFF. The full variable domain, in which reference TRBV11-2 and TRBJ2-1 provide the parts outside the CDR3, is EAGVAQSPRYKIIEKRQSVAFWCNPISGHATLYWYQQILGQGPKLLIQFQNNGVVDDSQLPKDRFSAERLKGVDSTLKIQPAKLEDSAVYLCASSLASGGVSNEQFFGPGTRLTVL.